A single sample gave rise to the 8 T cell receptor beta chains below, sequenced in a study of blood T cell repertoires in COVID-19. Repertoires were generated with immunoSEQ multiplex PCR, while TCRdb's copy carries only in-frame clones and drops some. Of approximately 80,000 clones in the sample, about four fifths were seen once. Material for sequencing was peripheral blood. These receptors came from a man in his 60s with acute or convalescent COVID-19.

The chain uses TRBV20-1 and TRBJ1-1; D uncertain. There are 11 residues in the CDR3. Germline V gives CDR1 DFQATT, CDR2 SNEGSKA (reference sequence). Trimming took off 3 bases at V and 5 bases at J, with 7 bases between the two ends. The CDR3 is CSARRRTEAFF. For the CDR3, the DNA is TGCAGTGCTAGGAGGCGGACTGAAGCTTTCTTT.

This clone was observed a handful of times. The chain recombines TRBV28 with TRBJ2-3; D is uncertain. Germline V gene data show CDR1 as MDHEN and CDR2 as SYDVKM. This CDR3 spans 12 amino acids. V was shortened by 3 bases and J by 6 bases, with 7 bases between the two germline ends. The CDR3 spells CASSLTGDTQYF. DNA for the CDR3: TGTGCCAGCAGTTTGACTGGGGATACGCAGTATTTT.

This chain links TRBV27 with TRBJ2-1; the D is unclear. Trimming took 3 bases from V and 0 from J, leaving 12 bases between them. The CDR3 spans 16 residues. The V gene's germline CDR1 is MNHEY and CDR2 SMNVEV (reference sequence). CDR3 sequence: CASSFVLSSSYNEQFF. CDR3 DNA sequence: TGTGCCAGCAGTTTTGTACTTTCGAGCTCCTACAATGAGCAGTTCTTC.

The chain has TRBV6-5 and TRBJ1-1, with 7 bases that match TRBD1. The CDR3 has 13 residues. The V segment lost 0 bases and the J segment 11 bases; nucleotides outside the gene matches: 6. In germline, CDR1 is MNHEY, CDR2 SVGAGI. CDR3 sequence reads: CASSYSDRVVAFF. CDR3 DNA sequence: TGTGCCAGCAGTTACTCCGACAGGGTTGTGGCTTTCTTT.

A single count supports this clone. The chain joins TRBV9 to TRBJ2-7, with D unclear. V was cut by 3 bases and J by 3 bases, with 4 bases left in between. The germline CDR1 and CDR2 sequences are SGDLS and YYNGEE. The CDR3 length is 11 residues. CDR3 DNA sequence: TGTGCCAGCAGCGACAACTACGAGCAGTACTTC. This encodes CASSDNYEQYF.

As DNA, the CDR3 is TGTGCCAGCAGCTTCCGCAGGGGGCATTACAATGAGCAGTTCTTC. Translation gives CASSFRRGHYNEQFF. V usage is TRBV7-8 and J usage is TRBJ2-1; TRBD1 matches 8 bases. CDR1 is SGHVS, CDR2 FQNEAQ, per germline. Trimming took 3 bases from V and 4 from J; bases not matched to a gene: 5. The CDR3 spans 15 residues.

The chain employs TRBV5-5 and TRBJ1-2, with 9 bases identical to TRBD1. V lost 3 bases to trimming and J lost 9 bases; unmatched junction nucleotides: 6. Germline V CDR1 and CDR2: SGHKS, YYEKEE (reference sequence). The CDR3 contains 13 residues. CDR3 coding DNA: TGTGCCAGCAGCTCCGGGACAGGGAATCGCTACACCTTC. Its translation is CASSSGTGNRYTF.

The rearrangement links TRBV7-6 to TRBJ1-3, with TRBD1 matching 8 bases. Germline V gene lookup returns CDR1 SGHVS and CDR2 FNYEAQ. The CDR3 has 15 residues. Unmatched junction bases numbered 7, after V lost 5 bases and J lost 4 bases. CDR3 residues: CASSQTTGVGNTIYF. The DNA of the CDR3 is TGTGCCAGCAGCCAAACGACAGGGGTAGGAAACACCATATATTTT.